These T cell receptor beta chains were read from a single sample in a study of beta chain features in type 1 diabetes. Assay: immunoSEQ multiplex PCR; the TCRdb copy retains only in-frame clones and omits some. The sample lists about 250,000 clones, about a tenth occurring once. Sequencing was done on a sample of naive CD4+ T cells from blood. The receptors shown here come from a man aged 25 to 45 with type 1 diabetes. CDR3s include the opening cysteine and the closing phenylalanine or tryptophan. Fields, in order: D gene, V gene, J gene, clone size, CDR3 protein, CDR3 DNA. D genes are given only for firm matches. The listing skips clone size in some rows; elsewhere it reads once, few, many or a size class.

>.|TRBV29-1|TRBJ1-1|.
CSVANRPTYTEAFF
TGCAGCGTCGCTAATCGCCCCACCTACACTGAAGCTTTCTTT
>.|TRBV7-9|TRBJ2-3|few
CASSRGFADTQYF
TGTGCCAGCAGTCGAGGATTCGCAGATACGCAGTATTTT
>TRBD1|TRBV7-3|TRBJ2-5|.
CASSLPTGGRETQYF
TGTGCCAGCAGCTTACCGACAGGGGGGAGGGAGACCCAGTACTTC
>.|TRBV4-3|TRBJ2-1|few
CASSHTLARSTNEQFF
TGCGCCAGCAGCCATACCCTAGCGCGATCTACCAATGAGCAGTTCTTC
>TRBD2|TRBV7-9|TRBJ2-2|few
CASSSILAGSTGELFF
TGTGCCAGCAGCTCCATCCTAGCGGGGAGCACCGGGGAGCTGTTTTTT
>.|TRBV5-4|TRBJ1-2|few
CASSFPGTIYTF
TGTGCCAGCAGCTTTCCGGGAACCATCTACACCTTC
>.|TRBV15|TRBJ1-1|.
CATSRGEGVSNTEAFF
TGTGCCACCAGCAGAGGGGAGGGGGTCTCGAACACTGAAGCTTTCTTT
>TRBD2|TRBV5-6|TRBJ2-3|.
CASSQGLAGASQYF
TGTGCCAGCAGTCAAGGACTAGCGGGCGCGTCGCAGTATTTT
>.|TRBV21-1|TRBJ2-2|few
CASSKGAAGELFF
TGTGCCAGCAGCAAAGGGGCAGCCGGGGAGCTGTTTTTT
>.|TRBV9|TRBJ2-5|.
CASSVSGGETQYF
TGTGCCAGCAGCGTTAGCGGCGGAGAGACCCAGTACTTC
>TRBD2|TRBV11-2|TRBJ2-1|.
CASSLAPGLAVHNEQFF
TGTGCCAGCAGCTTAGCCCCGGGACTAGCGGTACACAATGAGCAGTTCTTC
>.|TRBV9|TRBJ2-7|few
CASSVDSTGGYREQYF
TGTGCCAGCAGCGTAGACTCTACGGGTGGATATCGGGAGCAGTACTTC
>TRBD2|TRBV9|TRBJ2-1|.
CASSPHPGLAGGISYNEQFF
TGTGCCAGCAGCCCGCACCCGGGACTAGCGGGGGGGATCAGCTACAATGAGCAGTTCTTC
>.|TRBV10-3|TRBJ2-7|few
CAISGSYEQYF
TGTGCCATCAGTGGCAGCTACGAGCAGTACTTC
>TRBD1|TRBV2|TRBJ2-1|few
CASTSDRALDEQFF
TGTGCCAGCACCTCGGACAGGGCCCTCGATGAGCAGTTCTTC
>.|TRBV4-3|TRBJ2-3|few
CASSQDLSKENYRGDTQYF
TGCGCCAGCAGCCAAGATCTAAGTAAGGAAAATTACCGCGGAGATACGCAGTATTTT
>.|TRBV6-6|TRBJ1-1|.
CASGPARDIHSEAFF
TGTGCCAGCGGACCCGCCCGGGACATTCACTCTGAAGCTTTCTTT
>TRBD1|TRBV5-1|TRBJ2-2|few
CASWDRGNTGELFF
TGCGCCAGCTGGGACAGGGGGAACACCGGGGAGCTGTTTTTT
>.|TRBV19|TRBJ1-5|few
CATLKRGSGQPQHF
TGTGCTACACTAAAACGTGGCAGTGGGCAGCCCCAGCATTTT
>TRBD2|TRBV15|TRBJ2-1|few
CATSRGILAAGGNEQFF
TGTGCCACCAGCAGAGGTATCCTAGCGGCCGGGGGCAATGAGCAGTTCTTC
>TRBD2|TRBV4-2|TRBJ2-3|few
CASSKGLAGGPESDTQYF
TGTGCCAGCAGCAAAGGACTAGCGGGGGGGCCAGAGTCAGATACGCAGTATTTT
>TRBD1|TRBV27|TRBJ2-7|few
CASSLDRGFEQYF
TGTGCCAGCAGTTTAGACAGGGGGTTCGAGCAGTACTTC
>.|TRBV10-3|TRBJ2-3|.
CAITRGYTDTQYF
TGTGCCATCACGCGGGGCTACACAGATACGCAGTATTTT
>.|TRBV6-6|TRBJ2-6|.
CASSNRADVLTF
TGTGCCAGCAGTAACAGAGCGGACGTCCTGACTTTC